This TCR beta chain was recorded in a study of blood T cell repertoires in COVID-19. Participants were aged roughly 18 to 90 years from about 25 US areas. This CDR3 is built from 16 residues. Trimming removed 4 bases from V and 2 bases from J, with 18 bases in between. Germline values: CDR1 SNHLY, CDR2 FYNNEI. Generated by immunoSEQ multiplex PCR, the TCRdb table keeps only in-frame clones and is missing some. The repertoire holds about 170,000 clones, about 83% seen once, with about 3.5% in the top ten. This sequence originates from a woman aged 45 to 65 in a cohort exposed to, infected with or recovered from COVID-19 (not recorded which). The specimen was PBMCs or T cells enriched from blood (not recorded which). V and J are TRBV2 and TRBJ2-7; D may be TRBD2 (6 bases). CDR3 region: CASSAQLRRGAYEQYF. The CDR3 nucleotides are TGTGCCAGCAGTGCCCAGCTTCGGCGGGGAGCCTACGAGCAGTACTTC.